Below, 29 T cell receptor beta chains from the same sample are listed, as sequenced in a study of regulatory T cells in long-lasting Graves disease. Assembly of TCR beta libraries relied on iRepertoire HTBI primers together with Arm-PCR of CDR3 regions. TCRdb ran MiXCR on the multiplex PCR reads and lists one entry per CDR3 protein. The sample holds about half a million distinct CDR3 sequences, approximately 12% seen once. Time point noted: newly diagnosed GD, antithyroid drugs for less than 3 months. The TCR library was made from RNA that had been extracted from PBMCs in TRIzol. This same sample was also part of a study on T cells in Graves' hyperthyroidism and ophthalmopathy.

Sequenced material: peripheral blood mononuclear cells (PBMCs), taken at new diagnosis, from a patient treated with antithyroid drugs. Receptor source: a woman in her twenties or thirties with Graves disease.

In its sample, this clonotype was seen many times. The rearrangement joins TRBV28 to TRBJ2-5; D ambiguous. Trimming took off 3 bases at V and 2 bases at J, with 10 bases between the two ends. This CDR3 region has 14 residues. The germline V gene has CDR1 MDHEN and CDR2 SYDVKM. The CDR3 bases are TGTGCCAGCAGTTTGAAGTGGCAGCAAGAGACCCAGTACTTC. Residues: CASSLKWQQETQYF.

V is TRBV19 and J is TRBJ1-1, with a possible D match to TRBD1 (6 bases). CDR3 length: 16 residues. The germline V gene has CDR1 LNHDA and CDR2 SQIVND (reference sequence). V gave up 0 bases and J gave up 1 base, with 12 bases separating them. The CDR3 is CASSIDPQGPNTEAFF. CDR3 in DNA: TGTGCCAGTAGTATAGACCCACAGGGACCGAACACTGAAGCTTTCTTT. Full variable domain (outside the CDR3, taken from reference TRBV19 and TRBJ1-1): DGGITQSPKYLFRKEGQNVTLSCEQNLNHDAMYWYRQDPGQGLRLIYYSQIVNDFQKGDIAEGYSVSREKKESFPLTVTSAQKNPTAFYLCASSIDPQGPNTEAFFGQGTRLTVV.

CDR3 DNA sequence: TGCAGTGCTACAGTGGGGCTCGACTATGGCTACACCTTC. Protein sequence: CSATVGLDYGYTF. The chain couples TRBV20-1 to TRBJ1-2, with D maybe TRBD1 (5 bases). There are 13 residues in the CDR3. The V end lost 4 bases, the J end lost 3 bases, and 12 bases lay between the germline ends. Germline V CDR1 and CDR2: DFQATT, SNEGSKA (reference sequence).

This clonotype has at least ten counts. The V call is TRBV12-3 or TRBV12-4, the J call TRBJ1-5, with 7 bases that match TRBD1. The CDR3 has 15 residues. V was pared by 6 bases and J by 7 bases, with 12 bases of the junction left unmatched. The CDR3 is CASRYRDSPMQPQHF. Written as DNA, the CDR3 is TGTGCCAGCAGATACAGGGACAGCCCCATGCAGCCCCAGCATTTT.

This clonotype has at least ten counts. This chain links TRBV12-3 or TRBV12-4 with TRBJ1-5; D is possibly TRBD1 (6 bases). V gave up 6 bases and J gave up 4 bases, with 13 bases separating them. This CDR3 has 14 residues. Written as DNA, the CDR3 is TGTGCCAGCAGCCGGGGGCTCCAAAATCAGCCCCAGCATTTT. Its translation is CASSRGLQNQPQHF.

This clonotype was found many times. The V call is TRBV28, the J call TRBJ2-5; 12 bases are a match to TRBD2. The germline V gene encodes CDR1 MDHEN and CDR2 SYDVKM. V gave up 4 bases and J gave up 5 bases; unmatched junction bases: 14. The CDR3 totals 18 residues. In DNA, the CDR3 is TGTGCCAGCAGTTCCACCTGGGAGACTAGCGGGAGCGGGGAGACCCAGTACTTC. Protein product: CASSSTWETSGSGETQYF. The variable domain in full, with the rest retrieved from reference TRBV28 and TRBJ2-5, is DVKVTQSSRYLVKRTGEKVFLECVQDMDHENMFWYRQDPGLGLRLIYFSYDVKMKEKGDIPEGYSVSREKKERFSLILESASTNQTSMYLCASSSTWETSGSGETQYFGPGTRLLVL.

The chain is built from TRBV28 and TRBJ2-1, with 12 nucleotides matching TRBD1. In germline, CDR1 is MDHEN, CDR2 SYDVKM. J lost 8 bases, V lost 4 bases, and 9 bases had no gene match. CDR3 length: 16 residues. The DNA for the CDR3 is TGTGCCAGCAGTTCTGTGGGACAGGGGGCGAGGCATGAGCAGTTCTTC. Translation gives CASSSVGQGARHEQFF.

The chain links TRBV6-2 or TRBV6-3 to TRBJ2-1; TRBD2 matches 7 bases. In germline, CDR1 is MNHEY, CDR2 SVGEGT. This CDR3 is 16 amino acids long. Trimming at V came to 6 bases and at J to 4 bases, leaving 12 bases not matched to a gene. The CDR3 DNA reads as TGTGCCAGCAGCCCGCGGCGGGCTAGCGGTTACAATGAGCAGTTCTTC. Encoded protein: CASSPRRASGYNEQFF.

This clonotype has at least ten counts. The V gene is TRBV6-5, the J gene TRBJ2-7, with TRBD1 as a possible D gene (6 bases). Germline values: CDR1 MNHEY, CDR2 SVGAGI. This CDR3 is 16 amino acids long. V was cut by 3 bases and J by 0 bases, with 15 bases left in between. CDR3 nucleotides: TGTGCCAGCAGTTATTACAAGACAGGAGACTCCTACGAGCAGTACTTC. Its translation is CASSYYKTGDSYEQYF.

This clonotype came up many times. The chain joins TRBV30 to TRBJ1-1; 7 nucleotides agree with TRBD1. The CDR3 consists of 13 residues. The V gene end was trimmed by 4 bases and the J gene end by 1 base; junction bases not matched to a gene: 3. Germline-derived CDR1 and CDR2 are GTSNPN and SVGIG (reference sequence). The CDR3 DNA is TGTGCCTGGACTAAGGGGGCGAACACTGAAGCTTTCTTT. It codes for CAWTKGANTEAFF.

This clonotype was detected many times. This chain joins TRBV18 and TRBJ2-3; D could derive from TRBD1 or TRBD2 (5 bases each). Germline loops: CDR1 KGHSH, CDR2 LQKENI. Trimming cost V 2 bases and J 14 bases, with 14 bases left between them. The CDR3 totals 12 residues. CDR3 loop: CASSPGDPRRYF. CDR3 DNA sequence: TGTGCCAGCTCACCAGGGGACCCCCGAAGGTATTTT.

This chain links TRBV19 with TRBJ1-1; 9 positions agree with TRBD1. Germline V gives CDR1 LNHDA, CDR2 SQIVND (reference sequence). With 9 bases clipped from V and 3 bases from J, the junction kept 17 bases outside the gene matches. The CDR3 spans 17 residues. Here the CDR3 DNA reads TGTGCCAGCGTTGGTTTACCGGGACAGGGACCGGACACTGAAGCTTTCTTT. Translation: CASVGLPGQGPDTEAFF.

This clonotype was observed many times. V usage is TRBV11-3 and J usage is TRBJ2-5; D is unclear. V lost 0 bases and J lost 2, with 10 bases in between. The germline V gene has CDR1 SGHNT and CDR2 YENEEA. This CDR3 is 15 amino acids long. CDR3 nucleotides: TGTGCCAGCAGCTTAGATGGGCAGCTTCAAGAGACCCAGTACTTC. Translating gives CASSLDGQLQETQYF.

This clonotype was observed many times. The chain has TRBV5-1 and TRBJ1-1; D perhaps matches TRBD1 (5 bases). The CDR3 extends over 15 amino acids. The V and J ends lost 3 bases and 8 bases respectively, with 20 bases between them. Germline values: CDR1 SGHRS, CDR2 YFSETQ. Here the CDR3 reads CASSSERDVPEEAFF. The CDR3 DNA sequence: TGCGCCAGCAGCTCGGAGCGGGACGTACCCGAGGAAGCTTTCTTT. Filled out from reference TRBV5-1 and TRBJ1-1, the complete variable domain reads KAGVTQTPRYLIKTRGQQVTLSCSPISGHRSVSWYQQTPGQGLQFLFEYFSETQRNKGNFPGRFSGRQFSNSRSEMNVSTLELGDSALYLCASSSERDVPEEAFFGQGTRLTVV.

This clonotype appeared many times. The chain joins TRBV12-3 or TRBV12-4 to TRBJ2-7; D gene uncertain. V was pared by 4 bases and J by 2 bases, with 18 bases between. The CDR3 extends over 16 amino acids. The CDR3 here is CASSSLQGPLTYEQYF. In DNA, the CDR3 is TGTGCCAGCAGTTCCCTCCAAGGCCCGCTGACCTACGAGCAGTACTTC.

This clonotype has a count of ten or more. The rearrangement joins TRBV12-3 or TRBV12-4 to TRBJ1-5, with D tentatively TRBD1 (6 bases). Trimming cost V 6 bases and J 4 bases, with 13 bases left between them. This CDR3 contains 14 residues. Here the CDR3 reads CASRAEQGNQPQHF. The CDR3 DNA reads TGTGCCAGCAGGGCTGAGCAGGGGAATCAGCCCCAGCATTTT.

The V gene is TRBV9, the J gene TRBJ2-1; D is uncertain. Germline lookup yields CDR1 SGDLS and CDR2 YYNGEE. The CDR3 has 15 residues. V was cut by 3 bases and J by 0 bases, with 10 bases left in between. CDR3 in DNA: TGTGCCAGCAGCGATCCAAGGGACTCCTACAATGAGCAGTTCTTC. Its translation: CASSDPRDSYNEQFF.

This clonotype occurred many times. This sequence joins TRBV27 and TRBJ2-7; D is perhaps TRBD2 (5 bases). V was cut by 4 bases and J by 2 bases, with 9 bases left in between. CDR3 length equals 13 residues. Germline CDR1 reads MNHEY; CDR2 reads SMNVEV (reference sequence). CDR3 sequence: CASSYGIAYEQYF. The CDR3 bases are TGTGCCAGCAGTTACGGGATTGCCTACGAGCAGTACTTC.

This clonotype has only a few counts. The chain carries TRBV7-8 and TRBJ1-5; TRBD1 might be the D (6 bases). The V and J ends lost 3 bases and 3 bases respectively, with 9 bases between them. CDR1 and CDR2 (germline): SGHVS, FQNEAQ. The CDR3 has 14 residues. The CDR3, as DNA: TGTGCCAGCAGCTTTGGGGGCATCAATCAGCCCCAGCATTTT. Amino acid sequence: CASSFGGINQPQHF.

This clonotype was counted ten times or more. The genes are TRBV27 and TRBJ1-4; TRBD1 might be the D (5 bases). Between the trimmed V and J ends, which lost 6 bases and 8 bases, there was a span of 19 bases. This CDR3 region has 15 residues. Germline loops: CDR1 MNHEY, CDR2 SMNVEV (reference sequence). The DNA of the CDR3 is TGTGCCAGCAGCCCCTGGGAGGGACGGGGCGAAAAACTGTTTTTT. Protein product: CASSPWEGRGEKLFF.

This clonotype has only a few counts. CDR3 region: CASSPHSAGELFF. In nucleotides, the CDR3 is TGCGCCAGCAGCCCACACTCAGCCGGGGAGCTGTTTTTT. The chain has TRBV4-1 and TRBJ2-2; D not certain. Trimming stripped 4 bases from V and 6 bases from J, with 9 bases between. CDR1 MGHRA and CDR2 YSYEKL come from the germline V gene. CDR3 size: 13 residues.

Many counts were recorded for this clonotype. The V call is TRBV24-1, the J call TRBJ1-5, with D hard to call. The germline gives CDR1 KGHDR, CDR2 SFDVKD. This CDR3 has 19 amino acids. Trimming pared 4 bases from V and 0 bases from J, leaving 21 bases between. The CDR3 protein is CATSDWTQPAPYSNQPQHF. The CDR3, as DNA: TGTGCCACCAGTGACTGGACCCAGCCGGCCCCTTATAGCAATCAGCCCCAGCATTTT.

This clonotype occurred many times. The chain joins TRBV27 to TRBJ1-1, with D possibly matching TRBD1 (5 bases). The CDR3 extends over 17 amino acids. Trimming left V 6 bases short and J 3 bases short, with 23 bases between. In germline, CDR1 is MNHEY, CDR2 SMNVEV (reference sequence). The CDR3: CASRREQDPRGDTEAFF. The CDR3 bases are TGTGCCAGCAGACGTGAACAGGACCCAAGAGGGGACACTGAAGCTTTCTTT.

This clonotype was recorded many times. The chain joins TRBV6-1 to TRBJ2-5; tentatively, D is TRBD2 (5 bases). Germline V gene data show CDR1 as MNHNS and CDR2 as SASEGT. V was shortened by 3 bases and J by 5 bases, with 13 bases between the two germline ends. The CDR3 runs 14 residues. In DNA form, the CDR3 reads TGTGCCAGCAGTGATTGGGGAGCAAGGGAGACCCAGTACTTC. It encodes CASSDWGARETQYF.

Comment on this clonotype: With a much larger clone just one base away, this may be a read error. This rearrangement joins TRBV19 to TRBJ2-7, with no clear D. CDR1 and CDR2 from the germline V gene are LNHDA and SQIVND (reference sequence). CDR3 size: 15 residues. Between the trimmed V and J ends, which lost 8 bases and 3 bases, there was a span of 20 bases. CDR3 sequence: CASSLPNRANYEQYF. CDR3 bases: TGTGCCAGTTCGTTGCCCAACCGGGCTAACTACGAGCAGTACTTC.

The sample holds a few counts of this clonotype. As DNA, the CDR3 is TGTGCCACCAGCAGAGATGACGGGTCCTACGAGCAGTACTTC. Its protein product is CATSRDDGSYEQYF. The V and J genes are TRBV15 and TRBJ2-7; D ambiguous. Germline V gene lookup returns CDR1 LNHNV and CDR2 YYDKDF (reference sequence). V was cut by 0 bases and J by 1 base, with 7 bases left in between. This CDR3 is built from 14 residues.

This clonotype was detected many times. The chain combines TRBV28 with TRBJ1-2, with TRBD1 as a possible D gene (5 bases). The CDR3 totals 15 residues. The V end was cut by 4 bases, the J end by 2 bases, with 14 bases between. CDR1 MDHEN and CDR2 SYDVKM come from the germline V gene. CDR3 amino acids: CASSSRQLGNYGYTF. CDR3 nucleotides: TGTGCCAGCAGTTCCAGACAGTTAGGGAACTATGGCTACACCTTC.

There are a few counts of this clonotype. CDR3 DNA sequence: TGCGCCAGCAGCCAAGATTTAGCGGAAAGCTCCTACAATGAGCAGTTCTTC. This gives the protein CASSQDLAESSYNEQFF. The rearrangement joins TRBV4-3 to TRBJ2-1; D is possibly TRBD2 (6 bases). The CDR3 loop spans 17 amino acids. CDR1 is LGHNA, CDR2 YSLEER, per germline. V dropped 0 bases and J dropped 0 bases, with 12 bases sitting between them.

Only a few counts were recorded for this clonotype. Being one base from a much bigger clone, this may be a read error. The rearrangement joins TRBV28 to TRBJ2-7, with D tentatively TRBD1 (6 bases). The V and J ends lost 7 bases and 2 bases respectively, with 18 bases between them. CDR1 and CDR2 from the germline V gene are MDHEN and SYDVKM. CDR3 size: 15 residues. The CDR3 region has the DNA TGTGCCAGCACCACCGGACAGACGGGAACCTACGAGCAGTACTTC. It is translated as CASTTGQTGTYEQYF.